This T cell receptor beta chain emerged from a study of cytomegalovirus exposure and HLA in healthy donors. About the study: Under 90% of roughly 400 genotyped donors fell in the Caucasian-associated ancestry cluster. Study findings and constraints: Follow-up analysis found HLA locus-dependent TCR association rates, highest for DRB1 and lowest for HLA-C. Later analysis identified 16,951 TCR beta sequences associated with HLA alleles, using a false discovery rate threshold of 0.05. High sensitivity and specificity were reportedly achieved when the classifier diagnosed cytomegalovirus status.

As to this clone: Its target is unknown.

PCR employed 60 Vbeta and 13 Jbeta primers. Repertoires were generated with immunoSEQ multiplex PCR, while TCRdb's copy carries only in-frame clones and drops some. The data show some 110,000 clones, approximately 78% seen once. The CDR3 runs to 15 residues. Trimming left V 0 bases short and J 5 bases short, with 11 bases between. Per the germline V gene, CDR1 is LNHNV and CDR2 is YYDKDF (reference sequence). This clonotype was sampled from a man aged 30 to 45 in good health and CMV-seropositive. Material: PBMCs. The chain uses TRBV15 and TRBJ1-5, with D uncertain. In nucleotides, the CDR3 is TGTGCCACCAGCAGAGATAGGGAGGGTTATCAGCCCCAGCATTTT. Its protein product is CATSRDREGYQPQHF.